A single sample gave rise to the 18 T cell receptor beta chains below, sequenced in a study of response to subunit inactivated influenza vaccine. TCRdb analysed the RT-PCR reads with MiXCR anew, one entry per CDR3 protein. This sample has about 240,000 distinct CDR3 sequences; 9% to 15% occur once, and the top ten carry approximately 8.3%. The sequencing used non-naive T cells sorted from PBMCs, collected less than 15 days before vaccination. These TCRs come from a man aged 50-60 years who received an inactivated influenza vaccine.

This clonotype was counted at least ten times. The chain recombines TRBV12-3 or TRBV12-4 with TRBJ1-1; no clear D gene. Trimming took 9 bases from V and 8 from J, leaving 16 bases between them. This CDR3 region has 12 residues. The CDR3 region is CASTGSVLEAFF. CDR3 nucleotide sequence: TGTGCCAGTACGGGGTCAGTCCTCGAAGCTTTCTTT.

A few counts support this clonotype. The rearrangement joins TRBV20-1 to TRBJ2-7, with a weak D call TRBD1 (5 bases). V gave up 3 bases and J gave up 6 bases, with 18 bases separating them. The CDR3 loop spans 14 amino acids. Looked up from germline, CDR1 is DFQATT and CDR2 is SNEGSKA (reference sequence). In DNA, the CDR3 is TGCAGTGCTAGGGGGCAGACCCGCGCGGCCGAGCAGTACTTC. Its translation is CSARGQTRAAEQYF.

This sequence joins TRBV5-5 and TRBJ2-7; D is undetermined. The CDR3 is made up of 12 amino acids. The germline CDR1 and CDR2 sequences are SGHKS and YYEKEE (reference sequence). Trimming removed 2 bases at V and 5 bases at J, with 8 bases between. The CDR3 region is CASSFGFNEQYF. The CDR3 bases are TGTGCCAGCAGCTTCGGCTTCAACGAGCAGTACTTC.

The genes are TRBV7-9 and TRBJ2-3; 9 bases agree with TRBD2. The germline V gene encodes CDR1 SEHNR and CDR2 FQNEAQ (reference sequence). This CDR3 has 15 residues. Losses at the gene ends were 8 bases for V and 1 base for J; bases not matched to a gene: 7. The CDR3 DNA is TGTGCCAGCGGACCCCCTAGCGGGGGCACAGATACGCAGTATTTT. As protein: CASGPPSGGTDTQYF.

This clonotype was recorded a few times. The chain is built from TRBV12-3 or TRBV12-4 and TRBJ1-2; a possible D gene is TRBD1 (6 bases). The CDR3 consists of 15 residues. V was pared by 2 bases and J by 8 bases, with 18 bases between. This CDR3 reads CASSLFTGGWEGYTF. CDR3 bases: TGTGCCAGCAGTTTATTTACGGGGGGCTGGGAGGGCTACACCTTC.

This clonotype has only a few counts. The gene calls are TRBV7-2 and TRBJ2-3; 8 positions match TRBD1. The CDR3 has 12 amino acids. Trimming cost V 4 bases and J 9 bases; bases outside gene matches: 3. CDR1 and CDR2 (germline): SGHTA, FQGNSA. CDR3 nucleotides: TGTGCCAGCAGCTCCCGGACAGGGACGCAGTATTTT. It is translated as CASSSRTGTQYF.

This clonotype was detected many times. The rearrangement links TRBV10-3 to TRBJ2-1, with unresolved D. This CDR3 spans 17 amino acids. V was shortened by 0 bases and J by 0 bases, with 12 bases between the two germline ends. Per germline, CDR1 ENHRY and CDR2 SYGVKD. The CDR3 DNA follows: TGTGCCATCAGTGAGTCTTGGGCAGCTAGCTCCTACAATGAGCAGTTCTTC. It codes for CAISESWAASSYNEQFF.

This clonotype was detected many times. V usage is TRBV29-1 and J usage is TRBJ2-7; no reliable D call. Trimming pared 4 bases from V and 3 bases from J, leaving 10 bases between. Germline V gives CDR1 SQVTM, CDR2 ANQGSEA. The CDR3 has 12 residues. CDR3 amino acids: CSVGGSFYEQYF. The CDR3, as DNA: TGCAGCGTTGGAGGCAGCTTCTACGAGCAGTACTTC.

CDR3 amino acids: CASTAAGGYTF. The CDR3 bases are TGTGCCAGCACTGCGGCTGGGGGCTACACCTTC. The chain uses TRBV2 and TRBJ1-2, with unresolved D. The length of the CDR3 is 11 residues. The germline gives CDR1 SNHLY, CDR2 FYNNEI. V was cut by 7 bases and J by 8 bases, with 11 bases left in between.

J is TRBJ2-1 and V is TRBV20-1; the match to TRBD2 covers 10 bases. V was clipped by 6 bases and J by 9 bases; unmatched bases: 14. The length of the CDR3 is 15 residues. The germline gives CDR1 DFQATT, CDR2 SNEGSKA (reference sequence). CDR3 loop: CSATWRLAGVGEQFF. In nucleotides, the CDR3 is TGCAGTGCCACCTGGCGGCTAGCGGGAGTGGGTGAGCAGTTCTTC.

The J gene is TRBJ2-1, the V gene TRBV11-2; D may be TRBD2 (6 bases). Germline loops: CDR1 SGHAT, CDR2 FQNNGV. V gave up 5 bases and J gave up 0 bases, with 14 bases separating them. The length of the CDR3 is 16 residues. CDR3 DNA sequence: TGTGCCAGCAGCCTCCGGGCGGGGTACTCCTACAATGAGCAGTTCTTC. It translates to CASSLRAGYSYNEQFF. The full variable domain, in which reference TRBV11-2 and TRBJ2-1 provide the parts outside the CDR3, is EAGVAQSPRYKIIEKRQSVAFWCNPISGHATLYWYQQILGQGPKLLIQFQNNGVVDDSQLPKDRFSAERLKGVDSTLKIQPAKLEDSAVYLCASSLRAGYSYNEQFFGPGTRLTVL.

This clonotype was seen only a few times. The V call is TRBV3-1, the J call TRBJ2-7; D might be TRBD1 (5 bases). The CDR3 contains 13 residues. CDR1 LGHDT and CDR2 YNNKEL come from the germline V gene (reference sequence). V shed 4 bases and J shed 5 bases, with 12 bases lying between them. CDR3 region: CASSLQGSNEQYF. CDR3 DNA sequence: TGTGCCAGCAGCCTTCAGGGTTCCAACGAGCAGTACTTC.

V gene TRBV6-1 combines with J gene TRBJ2-2, with 13 positions matching TRBD2. The germline CDR1 and CDR2 sequences are MNHNS and SASEGT. The ends lost 7 bases at V and 2 bases at J; junction bases unmatched: 4. The CDR3 has 16 residues. CDR3 sequence: CASKGTSGKNTGELFF. As DNA, the CDR3 is TGTGCCAGCAAGGGGACTAGCGGGAAAAACACCGGGGAGCTGTTTTTT.

This chain uses TRBV15 with TRBJ1-5; D unresolved. The V end was cut by 1 base, the J end by 1 base, with 8 bases between. This CDR3 region has 15 residues. Germline V gene data show CDR1 as LNHNV and CDR2 as YYDKDF (reference sequence). CDR3 region: CATSRASGSNQPQHF. CDR3 DNA: TGTGCCACCAGCAGAGCCTCGGGGAGCAATCAGCCCCAGCATTTT.

The V call is TRBV15, the J call TRBJ2-1; D uncertain. Germline values: CDR1 LNHNV, CDR2 YYDKDF (reference sequence). V lost 5 bases and J 0 bases, leaving 20 bases between the germline ends. The CDR3 consists of 18 residues. CDR3: CATSRRLSGRSSYNEQFF. The CDR3 nucleotides read TGTGCCACCAGCCGAAGATTATCCGGACGAAGCTCCTACAATGAGCAGTTCTTC.

The rearrangement uses TRBV5-1 and TRBJ1-2; TRBD1 matches 10 bases. The CDR3 is 13 amino acids. Germline loops: CDR1 SGHRS, CDR2 YFSETQ. The ends lost 4 bases at V and 6 bases at J; junction bases unmatched: 3. The CDR3, as DNA: TGCGCCAGCAGCCTGACAGGGGGCAATGGCTACACCTTC. Protein product: CASSLTGGNGYTF.

The CDR3 DNA sequence: TGTGCCAGCAGCCCCTGGCTAGGGGGCGATGAGCAGTTCTTC. Amino acid sequence: CASSPWLGGDEQFF. The V call is TRBV7-2, the J call TRBJ2-1, with 7 bases aligning to TRBD1. This CDR3 comprises 14 residues. V trimming: 5 bases; J trimming: 8 bases; junction bases outside the gene matches: 9. Germline CDR1 reads SGHTA; CDR2 reads FQGNSA.

This clonotype was counted at least ten times. Relative to the germline gene, one junction end is altered; a read error may explain this. The J gene is TRBJ2-3, the V gene TRBV5-1; TRBD2 matches 9 bases. This CDR3 region has 12 residues. The V gene's germline CDR1 is SGHRS and CDR2 YFSETQ. This CDR3 is CASSSGRDTQYF. The CDR3 coding sequence is TGTGCCAGCAGTAGCGGGAGAGATACGCAGTATTTT.